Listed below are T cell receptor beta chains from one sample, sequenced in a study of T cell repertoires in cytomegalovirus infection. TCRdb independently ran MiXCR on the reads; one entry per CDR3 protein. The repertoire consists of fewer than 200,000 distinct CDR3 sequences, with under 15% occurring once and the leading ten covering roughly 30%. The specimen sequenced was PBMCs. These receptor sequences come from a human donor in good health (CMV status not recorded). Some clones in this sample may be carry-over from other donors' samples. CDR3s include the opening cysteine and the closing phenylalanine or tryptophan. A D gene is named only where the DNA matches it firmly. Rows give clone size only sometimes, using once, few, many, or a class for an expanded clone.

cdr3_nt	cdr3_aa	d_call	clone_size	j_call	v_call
TGCAGCGTTGATCGGGGTAAAGATACGCAGTATTTT	CSVDRGKDTQYF	-	-	TRBJ2-3	TRBV29-1
TGCGCCAGCAGCCCGCCGAGGCTAGCGGGGATCGACGAGCAGTACTTC	CASSPPRLAGIDEQYF	TRBD2	few	TRBJ2-7	TRBV5-1
TGTGCCAGCAGCTTCCCCCTAGCGGAGTACCAAGAGACCCAGTACTTC	CASSFPLAEYQETQYF	TRBD2	many	TRBJ2-5	TRBV7-9
TGTGCCAGCAGCTCCACGGAACCTGAGGTGGAAAAACTGTTTTTT	CASSSTEPEVEKLFF	-	-	TRBJ1-4	TRBV7-9
TGCGCCAGCAGCCCCAGGGGGGCCGTCTACGAGCAGTACTTC	CASSPRGAVYEQYF	-	few	TRBJ2-7	TRBV5-1
TGTGCCATCAGTGAGACCCGCCTAGCGGGGATTCCCTACGAGCAGTACTTC	CAISETRLAGIPYEQYF	TRBD2	-	TRBJ2-7	TRBV10-3
TGTGCCACCAGCAGATCCCGGGGGAAGGAGACCCAGTACTTC	CATSRSRGKETQYF	-	-	TRBJ2-5	TRBV15
TGTGCCAGCAGCTTACGTCCGACCCCAGATACGCAGTATTTT	CASSLRPTPDTQYF	-	many	TRBJ2-3	TRBV7-8
TGCAGTGCAGGACAGGGCTCTACTGAAGCTTTCTTT	CSAGQGSTEAFF	TRBD1	-	TRBJ1-1	TRBV20-1
TGTGCCAGCAGCCTGAACGGGGGAAATGAAAAACTGTTTTTT	CASSLNGGNEKLFF	-	many	TRBJ1-4	TRBV7-2
TGCAGTGCCAGGACTAGCGGGAGTGTCTACAATGAGCAGTTCTTC	CSARTSGSVYNEQFF	TRBD2	-	TRBJ2-1	TRBV20-1
TGTGCCAGCAGTTTGGGACTTAGGATGAACACTGAAGCTTTCTTT	CASSLGLRMNTEAFF	-	few	TRBJ1-1	TRBV28
TGCGCCAGCAGCCCCGGGGTCGGATCTGGAAACACCATATATTTT	CASSPGVGSGNTIYF	-	few	TRBJ1-3	TRBV5-1
TGTGCCAGCAGTTACCGGCAGGGTGGAACTGAAGCTTTCTTT	CASSYRQGGTEAFF	-	few	TRBJ1-1	TRBV6-2/TRBV6-3
TGTGCCAGTAGTCTGGGACAGGGCCATCAGCCCCAGCATTTT	CASSLGQGHQPQHF	TRBD1	few	TRBJ1-5	TRBV19
TGTGCCAGCTTGGGACTAGCGGGGGGTCTCACCGGGGAGCTGTTTTTT	CASLGLAGGLTGELFF	TRBD2	-	TRBJ2-2	TRBV3-1
TGTGCCAGCAGCTACAGACGGGCCGGCTACACCTTC	CASSYRRAGYTF	-	many	TRBJ1-2	TRBV7-9
TGTGCCAGCAGGCGACTAGCGGGACCCACCGGGGAGCTGTTTTTT	CASRRLAGPTGELFF	TRBD2	few	TRBJ2-2	TRBV7-9
TGTGCCAGCAGCCCCTTCCCCTCCTACAATGAGCAGTTCTTC	CASSPFPSYNEQFF	-	-	TRBJ2-1	TRBV7-9
TGTGCCAGCAGCGTACCGGGGGACGCCACTGAAGCTTTCTTT	CASSVPGDATEAFF	-	-	TRBJ1-1	TRBV5-6
TGTGCCAGCAGTTACTCCTTGAGGGGAGGAGGCTCCTACAATGAGCAGTTCTTC	CASSYSLRGGGSYNEQFF	-	-	TRBJ2-1	TRBV6-5
TGTGCCAGCGGGGGAGAGGACACCATATATTTT	CASGGEDTIYF	-	many	TRBJ1-3	TRBV7-9
TGTGCCAGCAGCTTGGGTAGGTGGGAGCAGTTCTTC	CASSLGRWEQFF	-	-	TRBJ2-1	TRBV5-6
TGCAGTGCTACTTGGACAGGGGGAGTTGGCGAGCAGTACTTC	CSATWTGGVGEQYF	TRBD1	-	TRBJ2-7	TRBV20-1
TGTGCCAGCAGCTTAGGCGGGACTAGCGGGAGCTGGTACGAGCAGTACTTC	CASSLGGTSGSWYEQYF	TRBD2	many	TRBJ2-7	TRBV7-2
TGTGCCAGCAGCGAAGGCTCTCTTGGTGGAAACACCATATATTTT	CASSEGSLGGNTIYF	-	many	TRBJ1-3	TRBV7-2
TGTGCCATCAGTGATCGGGGGGCCAAAGAGACCCAGTACTTC	CAISDRGAKETQYF	-	-	TRBJ2-5	TRBV10-3
TGTGCCAGCAGTTTCTCGGGTTCGGGGGAGCAGTACTTC	CASSFSGSGEQYF	-	many	TRBJ2-7	TRBV12-3/TRBV12-4
TGTGCCAGCAGCTCGGATGACGGGGGGAATCAAGAGACCCAGTACTTC	CASSSDDGGNQETQYF	TRBD2	-	TRBJ2-5	TRBV7-2
TGTGCCAGCAGTGATGGGACACCGGCCTTTGCTGAAGCTTTCTTT	CASSDGTPAFAEAFF	-	many	TRBJ1-1	TRBV25-1
TGTGCCAGCAGCCAAAGGTCATCATCGGGGAGTGGTTACAATGAGCAGTTCTTC	CASSQRSSSGSGYNEQFF	-	many	TRBJ2-1	TRBV14
TGTGCCAGCAGTTACGAAGGGGTGACCTACAATGAGCAGTTCTTC	CASSYEGVTYNEQFF	-	-	TRBJ2-1	TRBV6-2/TRBV6-3
TGTGCCAGCAGTCCGACAGAGAACACTGAAGCTTTCTTT	CASSPTENTEAFF	-	-	TRBJ1-1	TRBV6-2/TRBV6-3
TGTGCCAGCAGCCTGACTAGCGGGTATTCCTACAATGAGCAGTTCTTC	CASSLTSGYSYNEQFF	TRBD2	many	TRBJ2-1	TRBV6-6
TGCAGCGTTGGCGTAGCAGGACAGGGAATGCAGTACTTC	CSVGVAGQGMQYF	TRBD1	few	TRBJ2-7	TRBV29-1
TGTGCCAGCAGCTTAGTTGGACAGGGGGCCGCCTCCTACGAGCAGTACTTC	CASSLVGQGAASYEQYF	TRBD1	many	TRBJ2-7	TRBV7-6
TGCAGCGTTGAAGAGGCGCAATCAGAGCAGTTCTTC	CSVEEAQSEQFF	-	-	TRBJ2-1	TRBV29-1
TGCAGCGTTGCCCAGGGGAACACTGAAGCTTTCTTT	CSVAQGNTEAFF	-	few	TRBJ1-1	TRBV29-1
TGTGCCATCAGTGTGGCGGCCCGCTCTGGGGCCAACGTCCTGACTTTC	CAISVAARSGANVLTF	-	few	TRBJ2-6	TRBV10-3
TGTGCCAGCAGTTTAAAGAATGGCATTCAGTACTTC	CASSLKNGIQYF	-	-	TRBJ2-4	TRBV28